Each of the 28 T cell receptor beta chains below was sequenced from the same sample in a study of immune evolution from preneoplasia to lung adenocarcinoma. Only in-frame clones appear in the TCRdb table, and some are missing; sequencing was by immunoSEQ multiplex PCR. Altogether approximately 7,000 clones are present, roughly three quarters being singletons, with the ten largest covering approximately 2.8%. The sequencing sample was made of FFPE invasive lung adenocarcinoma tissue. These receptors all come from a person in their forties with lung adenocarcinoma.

CDR3 nucleotide sequence: TGTGCAAGTCGCACCTTGATCCTCCAACAGCGGCTAGCCAAAAACATTCAGTACTTC. Its translation: CASRTLILQQRLAKNIQYF. The chain links TRBV12-2 to TRBJ2-4; the table's D call of TRBD2 was not tested on the DNA. TRBV12-2 counts as a pseudogene. This CDR3 comprises 19 residues.

CDR3 nucleotide sequence: TGTGCCAGCATGGACAGGGGGGAGCAGCCCCAGCATTTT. Residues: CASMDRGEQPQHF. The V and J genes are TRBV6-7 and TRBJ1-5; 10 bases fit TRBD1. TRBV6-7 is designated an ORF whose function remains uncertain. The CDR3 runs to 13 residues. With V trimmed by 7 bases and J by 7 bases, 4 bases remained unmatched.

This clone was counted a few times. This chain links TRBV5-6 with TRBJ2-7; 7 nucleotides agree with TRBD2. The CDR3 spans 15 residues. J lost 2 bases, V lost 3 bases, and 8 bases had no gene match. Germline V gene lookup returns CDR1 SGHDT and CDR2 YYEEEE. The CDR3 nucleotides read TGTGCCAGCAGCTGGGGGGGGACTGGTGCCTACGAGCAGTACTTC. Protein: CASSWGGTGAYEQYF.

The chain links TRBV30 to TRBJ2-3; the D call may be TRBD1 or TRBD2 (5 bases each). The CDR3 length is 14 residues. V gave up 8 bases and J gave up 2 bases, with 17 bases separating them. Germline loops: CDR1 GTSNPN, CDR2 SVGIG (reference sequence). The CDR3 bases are TGTGCCACTGCCGGGACGGAACTCACAGATACGCAGTATTTT. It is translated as CATAGTELTDTQYF.

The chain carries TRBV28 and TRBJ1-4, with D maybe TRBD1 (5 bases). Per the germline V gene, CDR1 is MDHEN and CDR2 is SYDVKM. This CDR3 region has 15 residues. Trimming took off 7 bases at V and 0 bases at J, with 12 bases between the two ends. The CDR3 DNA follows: TGTGCCAGCACTCCATGGGGGGCAACTAATGAAAAACTGTTTTTT. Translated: CASTPWGATNEKLFF.

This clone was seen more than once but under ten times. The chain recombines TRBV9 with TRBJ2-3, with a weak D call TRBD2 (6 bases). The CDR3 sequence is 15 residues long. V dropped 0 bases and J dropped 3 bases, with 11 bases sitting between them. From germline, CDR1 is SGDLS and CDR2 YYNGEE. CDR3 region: CASSVVAGRTDTQYF. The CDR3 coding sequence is TGTGCCAGCAGCGTAGTGGCGGGGCGGACAGATACGCAGTATTTT.

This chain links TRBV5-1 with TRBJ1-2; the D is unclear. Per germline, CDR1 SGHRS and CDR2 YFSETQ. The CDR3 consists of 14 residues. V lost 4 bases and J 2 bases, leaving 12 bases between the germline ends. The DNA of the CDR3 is TGCGCCAGCAGCACGGGAATAAAAAACTATGGCTACACCTTC. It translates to CASSTGIKNYGYTF.

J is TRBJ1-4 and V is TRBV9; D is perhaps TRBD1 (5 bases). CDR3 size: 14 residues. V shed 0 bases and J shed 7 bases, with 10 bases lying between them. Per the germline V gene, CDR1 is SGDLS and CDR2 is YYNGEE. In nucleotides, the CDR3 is TGTGCCAGCAGCGTAGGTGGGGGAGGTGAAAAACTGTTTTTT. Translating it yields CASSVGGGGEKLFF.

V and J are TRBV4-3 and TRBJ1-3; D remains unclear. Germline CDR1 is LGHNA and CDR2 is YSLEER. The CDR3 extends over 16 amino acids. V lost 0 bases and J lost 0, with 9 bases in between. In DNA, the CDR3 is TGCGCCAGCAGCCAAGATGACGCCTACTCTGGAAACACCATATATTTT. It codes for CASSQDDAYSGNTIYF.

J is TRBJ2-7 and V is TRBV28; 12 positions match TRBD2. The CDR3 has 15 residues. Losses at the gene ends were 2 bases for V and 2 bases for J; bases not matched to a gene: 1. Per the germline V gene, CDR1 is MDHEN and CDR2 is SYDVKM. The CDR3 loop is CASSLGLAGPYEQYF. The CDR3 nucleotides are TGTGCCAGCAGTTTAGGACTAGCGGGACCCTACGAGCAGTACTTC.

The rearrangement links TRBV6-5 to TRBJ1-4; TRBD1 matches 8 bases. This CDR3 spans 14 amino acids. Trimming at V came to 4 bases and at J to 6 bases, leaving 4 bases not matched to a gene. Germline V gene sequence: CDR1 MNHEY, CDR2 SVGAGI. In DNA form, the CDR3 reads TGTGCCAGCAGTTCCGGGACAGGTTATGAAAAACTGTTTTTT. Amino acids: CASSSGTGYEKLFF.

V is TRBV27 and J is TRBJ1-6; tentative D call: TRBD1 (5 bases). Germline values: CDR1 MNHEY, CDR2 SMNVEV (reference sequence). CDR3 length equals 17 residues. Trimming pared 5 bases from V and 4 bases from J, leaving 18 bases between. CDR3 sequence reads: CASSPPPWDRYNSPLHF. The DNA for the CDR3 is TGTGCCAGCAGTCCGCCCCCCTGGGACCGTTATAATTCACCCCTCCACTTT.

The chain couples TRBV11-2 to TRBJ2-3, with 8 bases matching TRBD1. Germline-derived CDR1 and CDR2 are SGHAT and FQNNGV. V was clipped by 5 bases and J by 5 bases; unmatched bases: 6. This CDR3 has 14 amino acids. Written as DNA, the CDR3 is TGTGCCAGCAGCGACAGGGGCAGTGGAGATACGCAGTATTTT. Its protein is CASSDRGSGDTQYF.

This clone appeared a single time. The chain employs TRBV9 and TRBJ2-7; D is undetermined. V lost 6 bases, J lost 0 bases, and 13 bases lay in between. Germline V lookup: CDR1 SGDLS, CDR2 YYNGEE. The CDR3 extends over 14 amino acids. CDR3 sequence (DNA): TGTGCCAGCACCCCCGGCAGAACCTCCTACGAGCAGTACTTC. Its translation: CASTPGRTSYEQYF. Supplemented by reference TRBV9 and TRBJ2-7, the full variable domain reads DSGVTQTPKHLITATGQRVTLRCSPRSGDLSVYWYQQSLDQGLQFLIQYYNGEERAKGNILERFSAQQFPDLHSELNLSSLELGDSALYFCASTPGRTSYEQYFGPGTRLTVT.

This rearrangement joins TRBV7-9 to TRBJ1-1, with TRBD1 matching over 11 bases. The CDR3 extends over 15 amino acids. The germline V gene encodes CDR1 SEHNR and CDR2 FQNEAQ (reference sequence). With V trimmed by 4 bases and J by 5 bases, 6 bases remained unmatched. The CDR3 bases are TGTGCCAGCAGCTCGGGACAGGGGGAATTAACTGAAGCTTTCTTT. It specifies CASSSGQGELTEAFF.

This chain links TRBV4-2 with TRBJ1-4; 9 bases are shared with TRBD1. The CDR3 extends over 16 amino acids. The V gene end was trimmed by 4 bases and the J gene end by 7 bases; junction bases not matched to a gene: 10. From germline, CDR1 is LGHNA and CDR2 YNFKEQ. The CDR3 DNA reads TGTGCCAGCAGCCCTTCCAAGACAGGGGGAGGTGAAAAACTGTTTTTT. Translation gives CASSPSKTGGGEKLFF.

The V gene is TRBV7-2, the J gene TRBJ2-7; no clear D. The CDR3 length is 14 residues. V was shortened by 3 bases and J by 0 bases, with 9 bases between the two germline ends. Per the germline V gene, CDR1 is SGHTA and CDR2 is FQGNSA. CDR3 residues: CASSFYLSSYEQYF. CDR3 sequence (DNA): TGTGCCAGCAGCTTCTACTTGTCCTCCTACGAGCAGTACTTC.

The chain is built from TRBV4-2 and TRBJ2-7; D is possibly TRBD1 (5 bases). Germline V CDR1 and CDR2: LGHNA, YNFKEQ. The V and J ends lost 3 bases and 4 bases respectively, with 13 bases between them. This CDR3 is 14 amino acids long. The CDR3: CASSQVPGPYEQYF. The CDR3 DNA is TGTGCCAGCAGCCAGGTCCCAGGGCCGTACGAGCAGTACTTC.

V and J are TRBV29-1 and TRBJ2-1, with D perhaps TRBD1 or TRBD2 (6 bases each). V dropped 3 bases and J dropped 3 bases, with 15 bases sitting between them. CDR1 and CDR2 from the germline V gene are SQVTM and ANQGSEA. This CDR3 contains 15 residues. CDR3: CSVEGGQGGYNEQFF. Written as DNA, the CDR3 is TGCAGCGTTGAGGGGGGCCAGGGAGGCTACAATGAGCAGTTCTTC.

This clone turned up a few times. Here the CDR3 reads CASSIQAGGTYEQYF. The CDR3 DNA is TGTGCCAGTAGTATTCAAGCGGGGGGCACCTACGAGCAGTACTTC. The gene calls are TRBV19 and TRBJ2-7; 9 nucleotides agree with TRBD2. The V and J ends lost 3 bases and 2 bases, in that order; junction bases with no gene match: 5. This CDR3 has 15 residues. The germline V gene has CDR1 LNHDA and CDR2 SQIVND (reference sequence).

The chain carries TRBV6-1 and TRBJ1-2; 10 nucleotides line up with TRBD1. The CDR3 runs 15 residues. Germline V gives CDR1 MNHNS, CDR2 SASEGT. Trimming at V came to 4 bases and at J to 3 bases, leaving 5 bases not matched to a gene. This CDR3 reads CASSAPGTGDYGYTF. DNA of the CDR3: TGTGCCAGCAGTGCACCCGGGACAGGGGACTATGGCTACACCTTC.

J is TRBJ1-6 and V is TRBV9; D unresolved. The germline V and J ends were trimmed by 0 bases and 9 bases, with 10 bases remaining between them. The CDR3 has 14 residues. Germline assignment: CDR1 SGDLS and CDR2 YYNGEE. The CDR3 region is CASSVVDSSSPLHF. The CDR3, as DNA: TGTGCCAGCAGCGTAGTGGATTCAAGTTCACCCCTCCACTTT.

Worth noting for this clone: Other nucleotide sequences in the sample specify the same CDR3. CDR3 nucleotides: TGCGCCAGCAGCCAAGGTCCCAGGGCCTACGAGCAGTACTTC. It codes for CASSQGPRAYEQYF. The rearrangement links TRBV4-1 to TRBJ2-7; a possible D gene is TRBD1 (5 bases). Germline V gene sequence: CDR1 MGHRA, CDR2 YSYEKL. V was pared by 1 base and J by 2 bases, with 9 bases between. The CDR3 has 14 amino acids.

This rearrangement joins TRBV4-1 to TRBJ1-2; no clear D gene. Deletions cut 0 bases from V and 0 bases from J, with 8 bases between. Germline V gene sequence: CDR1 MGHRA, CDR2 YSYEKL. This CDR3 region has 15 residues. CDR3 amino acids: CASSQDSGTNYGYTF. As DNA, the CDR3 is TGCGCCAGCAGCCAAGATTCTGGAACTAACTATGGCTACACCTTC.

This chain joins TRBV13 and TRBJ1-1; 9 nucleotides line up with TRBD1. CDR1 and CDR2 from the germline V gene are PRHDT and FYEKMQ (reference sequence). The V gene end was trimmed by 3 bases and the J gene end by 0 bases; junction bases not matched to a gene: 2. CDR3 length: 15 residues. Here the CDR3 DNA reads TGTGCCAGCAGCTTCCGGGACAGGGTGAACACTGAAGCTTTCTTT. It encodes CASSFRDRVNTEAFF.

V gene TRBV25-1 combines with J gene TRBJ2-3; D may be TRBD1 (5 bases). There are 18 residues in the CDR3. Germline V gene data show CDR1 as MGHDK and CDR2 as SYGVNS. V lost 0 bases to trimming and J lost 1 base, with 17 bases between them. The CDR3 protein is CASSEYSGSRGGTDTQYF. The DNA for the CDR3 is TGTGCCAGCAGTGAATACTCAGGGTCCCGTGGGGGCACAGATACGCAGTATTTT.

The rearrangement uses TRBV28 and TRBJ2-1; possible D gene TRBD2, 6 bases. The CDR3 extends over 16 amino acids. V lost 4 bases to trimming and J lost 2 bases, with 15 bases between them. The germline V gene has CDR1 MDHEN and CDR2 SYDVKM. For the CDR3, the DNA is TGTGCCAGCAGTTCCCAAGGAGGGAGGCCCTACAATGAGCAGTTCTTC. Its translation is CASSSQGGRPYNEQFF.

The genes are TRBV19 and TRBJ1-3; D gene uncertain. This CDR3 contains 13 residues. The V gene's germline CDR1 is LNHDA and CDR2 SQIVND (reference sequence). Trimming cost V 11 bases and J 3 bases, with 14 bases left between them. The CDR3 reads CASEMRSGNTIYF. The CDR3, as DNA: TGTGCCTCTGAAATGAGGAGTGGAAACACCATATATTTT. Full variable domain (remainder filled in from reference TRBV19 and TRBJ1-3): DGGITQSPKYLFRKEGQNVTLSCEQNLNHDAMYWYRQDPGQGLRLIYYSQIVNDFQKGDIAEGYSVSREKKESFPLTVTSAQKNPTAFYLCASEMRSGNTIYFGEGSWLTVV.